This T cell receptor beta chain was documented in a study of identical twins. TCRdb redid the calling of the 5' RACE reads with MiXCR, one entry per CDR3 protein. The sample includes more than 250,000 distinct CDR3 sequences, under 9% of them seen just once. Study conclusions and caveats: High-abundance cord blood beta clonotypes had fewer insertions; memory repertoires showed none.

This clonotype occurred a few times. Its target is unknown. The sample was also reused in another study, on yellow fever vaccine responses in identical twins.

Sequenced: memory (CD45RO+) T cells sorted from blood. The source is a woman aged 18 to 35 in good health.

CDR3 sequence: CASSEGQGIYNEQFF. In DNA, the CDR3 is TGTGCCAGCAGCGAAGGACAGGGAATTTACAATGAGCAGTTCTTC. The gene calls are TRBV11-2 and TRBJ2-1; 8 positions match TRBD1. Trimming removed 5 bases from V and 4 bases from J; junction bases left unmatched: 7. The CDR3 extends over 15 amino acids. Germline-derived CDR1 and CDR2 are SGHAT and FQNNGV.